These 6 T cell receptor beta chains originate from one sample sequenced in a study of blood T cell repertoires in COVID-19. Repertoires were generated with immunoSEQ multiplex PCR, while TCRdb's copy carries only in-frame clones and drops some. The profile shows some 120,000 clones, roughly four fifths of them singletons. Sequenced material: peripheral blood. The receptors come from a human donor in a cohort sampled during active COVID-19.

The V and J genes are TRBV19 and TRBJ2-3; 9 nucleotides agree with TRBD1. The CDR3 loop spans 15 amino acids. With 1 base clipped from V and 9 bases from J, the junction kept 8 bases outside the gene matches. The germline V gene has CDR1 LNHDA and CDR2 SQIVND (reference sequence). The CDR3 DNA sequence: TGTGCCAGTAGTATAGTGAGGGGACAGGGAGGGACGCAGTATTTT. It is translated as CASSIVRGQGGTQYF.

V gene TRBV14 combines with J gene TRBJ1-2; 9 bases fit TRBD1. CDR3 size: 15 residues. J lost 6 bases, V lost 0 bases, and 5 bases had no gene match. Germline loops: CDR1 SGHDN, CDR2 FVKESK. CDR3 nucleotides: TGTGCCAGCAGCCAAGAGATGGGACAGGGCCATGGCTACACCTTC. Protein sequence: CASSQEMGQGHGYTF. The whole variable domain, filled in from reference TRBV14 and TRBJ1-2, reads EAGVTQFPSHSVIEKGQTVTLRCDPISGHDNLYWYRRVMGKEIKFLLHFVKESKQDESGMPNNRFLAERTGGTYSTLKVQPAELEDSGVYFCASSQEMGQGHGYTFGSGTRLTVV.

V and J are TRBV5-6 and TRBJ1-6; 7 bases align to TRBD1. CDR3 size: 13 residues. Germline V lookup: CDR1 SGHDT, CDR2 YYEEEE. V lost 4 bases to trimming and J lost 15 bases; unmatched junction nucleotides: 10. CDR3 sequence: CASSANRGVLLHF. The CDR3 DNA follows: TGTGCCAGCAGCGCCAACAGGGGCGTCCTCCTCCACTTT.

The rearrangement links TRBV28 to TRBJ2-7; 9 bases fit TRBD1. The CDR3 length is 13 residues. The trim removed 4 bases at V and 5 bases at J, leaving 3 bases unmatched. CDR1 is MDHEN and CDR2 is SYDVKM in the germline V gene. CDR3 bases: TGTGCCAGCAGTTGGGACAGGGCGAACGAGCAGTACTTC. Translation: CASSWDRANEQYF.

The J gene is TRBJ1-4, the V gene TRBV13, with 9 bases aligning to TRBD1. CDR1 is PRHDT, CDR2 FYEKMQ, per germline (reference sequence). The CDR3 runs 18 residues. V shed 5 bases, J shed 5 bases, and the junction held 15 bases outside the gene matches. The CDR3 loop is CASSVTRDRETQNEKLFF. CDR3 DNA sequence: TGTGCCAGCAGCGTCACGCGGGACAGGGAAACGCAGAATGAAAAACTGTTTTTT.

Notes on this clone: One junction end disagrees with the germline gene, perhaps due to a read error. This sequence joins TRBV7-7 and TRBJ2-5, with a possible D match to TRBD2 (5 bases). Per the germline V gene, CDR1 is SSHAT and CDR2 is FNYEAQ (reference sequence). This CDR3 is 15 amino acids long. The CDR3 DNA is TGTGCTAGCAGCTTATCGGACTTGAGACAAGAGACCCAGTACTTC. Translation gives CASSLSDLRQETQYF.